This T cell receptor beta chain is from a study of blood T cell repertoires in COVID-19. Study information: There were acute and convalescent COVID-19 samples, and they came from the United States, Italy and Spain.

Trimming cost V 2 bases and J 6 bases, with 16 bases left between them. Germline values: CDR1 LGHNA, CDR2 YSLEER. The CDR3 covers 16 residues. Enrollees, about 18 to 95 years old, lived in some 24 US areas. Cohort placement rested on clinical history that participants reported themselves. In the original workflow: Nucleated cell counts were estimated from reference gene primer amplification. Produced via immunoSEQ multiplex PCR; TCRdb's table is partial and in-frame only. The V and J calls and the clone size are those of that table, but D and trimming were determined from the DNA. The repertoire holds around 160,000 clones, with 70% to 90% as singletons.

The J gene is TRBJ2-2, the V gene TRBV4-3; unclear D gene. The TCR comes from a woman in her twenties or thirties with acute COVID-19. The sequencing sample was made of PBMCs or T cells enriched from blood (not recorded which). Written as DNA, the CDR3 is TGCGCCAGCAGCCAAACCTGGAGTACTCTCGCCGGGGAGCTGTTTTTT. It specifies CASSQTWSTLAGELFF.